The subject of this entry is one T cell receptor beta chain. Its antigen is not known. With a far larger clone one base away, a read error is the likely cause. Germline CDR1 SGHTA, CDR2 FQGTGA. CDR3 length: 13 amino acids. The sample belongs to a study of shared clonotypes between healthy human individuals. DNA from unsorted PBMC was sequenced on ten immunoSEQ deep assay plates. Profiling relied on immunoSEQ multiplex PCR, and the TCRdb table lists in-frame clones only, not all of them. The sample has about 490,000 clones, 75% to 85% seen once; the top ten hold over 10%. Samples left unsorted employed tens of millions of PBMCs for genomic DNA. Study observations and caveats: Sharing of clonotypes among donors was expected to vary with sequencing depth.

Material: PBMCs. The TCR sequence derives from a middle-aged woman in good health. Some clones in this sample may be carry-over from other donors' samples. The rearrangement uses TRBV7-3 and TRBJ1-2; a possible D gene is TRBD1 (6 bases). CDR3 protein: CAGSANRDGGYTF. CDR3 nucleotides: TGTGCCGGCAGCGCTAACAGGGATGGTGGCTACACCTTC. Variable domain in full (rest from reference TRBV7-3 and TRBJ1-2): GAGVSQTPSNKVTEKGKYVELRCDPISGHTALYWYRQSLGQGPEFLIYFQGTGAADDSGLPNDRFFAVRPEGSVSTLKIQRTERGDSAVYLCAGSANRDGGYTFGSGTRLTVV.